The 12 T cell receptor beta chains below all came from one sample that was sequenced in a study of shared clonotypes between healthy human individuals. The protocol was immunoSEQ multiplex PCR, while the TCRdb copy is restricted to in-frame clones and leaves out a portion. The sample comprises roughly 1,000,000 clones, approximately 80% of which are singletons, and around 0.61% rests with the top ten. The sequenced sample consisted of memory CD4+ T cells from PBMCs. Subset denoted: CD45RA-negative fraction. The receptors shown here come from a man aged 18 to 30 in good health. Some clones in this sample may be carry-over from other donors' samples.

The V call is TRBV7-3, the J call TRBJ2-5; D is ambiguous. There are 13 residues in the CDR3. The V and J ends lost 5 bases and 2 bases respectively, with 9 bases between them. CDR1 and CDR2 (germline): SGHTA, FQGTGA. The CDR3 DNA follows: TGTGCCAGCAGCGTACAGATTCAAGAGACCCAGTACTTC. Its protein is CASSVQIQETQYF.

Note on this clone: The same CDR3 also results from other DNA sequences found in this sample. The rearrangement uses TRBV28 and TRBJ1-1; possibly TRBD1 for D (6 bases). This CDR3 is 14 amino acids long. Germline V gene sequence: CDR1 MDHEN, CDR2 SYDVKM. V dropped 6 bases and J dropped 1 base, with 12 bases sitting between them. DNA of the CDR3: TGTGCCAGCAGCTCGGGGGGCCGGAACACTGAAGCTTTCTTT. It codes for CASSSGGRNTEAFF.

J is TRBJ1-1 and V is TRBV18, with 7 bases fitting TRBD1. V lost 3 bases, J lost 1 base, and 5 bases stayed unmatched. Germline loops: CDR1 KGHSH, CDR2 LQKENI. The CDR3 is made up of 15 amino acids. The CDR3, as DNA: TGTGCCAGCTCACCGTCCCGGGACAGGAACACTGAAGCTTTCTTT. Its protein product is CASSPSRDRNTEAFF.

V usage is TRBV29-1 and J usage is TRBJ2-1; weak D call: TRBD2 (6 bases). The CDR3 is 17 residues long. Germline V gene lookup returns CDR1 SQVTM and CDR2 ANQGSEA. Trimming pared 6 bases from V and 3 bases from J, leaving 24 bases between. The CDR3, as DNA: TGCAGCGTGTATAACCGAAGGTCACCCGGGGGCTACAATGAGCAGTTCTTC. It is translated as CSVYNRRSPGGYNEQFF.

The gene calls are TRBV7-3 and TRBJ2-2, with D possibly called TRBD1 or TRBD2 (6 bases each). Per germline, CDR1 SGHTA and CDR2 FQGTGA. The length of the CDR3 is 18 residues. The germline V and J ends were trimmed by 5 bases and 1 base, with 20 bases remaining between them. This CDR3 reads CASSHRRLQGGNTGELFF. CDR3 sequence (DNA): TGTGCCAGCAGCCATCGAAGGCTACAGGGAGGGAACACCGGGGAGCTGTTTTTT.

To note about this clone: Additional DNA sequences in this sample encode the identical CDR3. The rearrangement links TRBV18 to TRBJ1-2; TRBD1 matches at 7 bases. Trimming took 3 bases from V and 3 from J; bases not matched to a gene: 4. The CDR3 covers 14 residues. Germline CDR1 is KGHSH and CDR2 is LQKENI. CDR3 sequence reads: CASSPTGTDYGYTF. Here the CDR3 DNA reads TGTGCCAGCTCACCTACCGGGACAGACTATGGCTACACCTTC.

The chain links TRBV19 to TRBJ1-4; tentatively, D is TRBD1 (5 bases). From germline, CDR1 is LNHDA and CDR2 SQIVND (reference sequence). Trimming shortened V by 8 bases and J by 8 bases, and 15 bases separated the two germline ends. The CDR3 length is 13 residues. The CDR3 sequence: CASSVIWGEKLFF. In DNA form, the CDR3 reads TGTGCCAGTTCCGTCATTTGGGGGGAAAAACTGTTTTTT.

This sequence joins TRBV10-1 and TRBJ1-3, with D unresolved. Germline CDR1 is WNHNN and CDR2 is SYGVQD (reference sequence). V gave up 8 bases and J gave up 0 bases, with 17 bases separating them. This CDR3 comprises 16 residues. The CDR3 spells CASEPRTFLSGNTIYF. CDR3 sequence (DNA): TGCGCCAGCGAGCCTCGGACGTTCCTCTCTGGAAACACCATATATTTT.

This clone has a handful of counts. Distinct nucleotide sequences in the sample also encode this CDR3. The CDR3 DNA reads TGTGCCAGCAGCTTAGGGCAGGGTAATCAGCCCCAGCATTTT. Translation: CASSLGQGNQPQHF. The chain links TRBV7-2 to TRBJ1-5; D perhaps matches TRBD1 (5 bases). This CDR3 region has 14 residues. Germline V gene sequence: CDR1 SGHTA, CDR2 FQGNSA. V was clipped by 1 base and J by 4 bases, with 8 bases between them.

The rearrangement joins TRBV28 to TRBJ1-2, with 12 bases matching TRBD1. After removal of 2 bases from V and 7 bases from J, the junction contained 8 bases not matched to a gene. Germline CDR1 is MDHEN and CDR2 is SYDVKM. The CDR3 extends over 16 amino acids. CDR3 in amino acids: CASSLRAGTGGFGYTF. The CDR3 coding sequence is TGTGCCAGCAGTTTAAGGGCCGGGACAGGGGGCTTTGGCTACACCTTC.

V is TRBV5-1 and J is TRBJ1-5, with D possibly being TRBD1 (5 bases). The CDR3 loop spans 15 amino acids. V lost 0 bases to trimming and J lost 1 base, with 8 bases between them. The germline CDR1 and CDR2 sequences are SGHRS and YFSETQ. The CDR3 protein is CASSLEGLSNQPQHF. CDR3 DNA: TGCGCCAGCAGCTTGGAGGGGTTGAGCAATCAGCCCCAGCATTTT.

This chain links TRBV11-3 with TRBJ2-1; D may correspond to TRBD1 or TRBD2 (5 bases each). The germline V and J ends were trimmed by 5 bases and 6 bases, with 14 bases remaining between them. CDR1 and CDR2 from the germline V gene are SGHNT and YENEEA. CDR3 size: 14 residues. CDR3 residues: CASSARWDGNEQFF. The CDR3, as DNA: TGTGCCAGCAGCGCCAGATGGGACGGCAATGAGCAGTTCTTC.